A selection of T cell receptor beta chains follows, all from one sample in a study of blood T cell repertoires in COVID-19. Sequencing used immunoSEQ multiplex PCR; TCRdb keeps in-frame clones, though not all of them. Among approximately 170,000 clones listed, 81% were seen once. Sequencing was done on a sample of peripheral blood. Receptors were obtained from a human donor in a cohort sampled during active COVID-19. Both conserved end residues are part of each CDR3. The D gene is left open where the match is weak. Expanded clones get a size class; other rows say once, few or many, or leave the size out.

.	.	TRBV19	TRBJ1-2	CASSLASGVLNGYTF	TGTGCCAGTAGTCTGGCGTCAGGGGTTCTCAATGGCTACACCTTC
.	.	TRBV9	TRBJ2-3	CASGRGSDTQYF	TGTGCCAGCGGAAGGGGGTCAGATACGCAGTATTTT
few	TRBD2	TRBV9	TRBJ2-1	CASSTSGRSDNEQFF	TGTGCCAGCAGCACTAGCGGGAGGAGCGACAATGAGCAGTTCTTC
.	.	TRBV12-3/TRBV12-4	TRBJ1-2	CASTEGGGYTF	TGTGCCAGCACCGAAGGGGGTGGCTACACCTTC
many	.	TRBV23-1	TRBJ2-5	CASRKLDTQETQYF	TGCGCCAGCAGAAAACTAGACACTCAAGAGACCCAGTACTTC
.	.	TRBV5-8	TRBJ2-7	CARSEVLPAYEQYF	TGTGCCAGGAGCGAGGTCCTACCCGCCTACGAGCAGTACTTC
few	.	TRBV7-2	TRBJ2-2	CASSSDRMGELFF	TGTGCCAGCAGCTCCGACAGAATGGGGGAGCTGTTTTTT
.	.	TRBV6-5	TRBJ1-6	CASSYMTPGVSPLHF	TGTGCCAGCAGTTACATGACACCGGGGGTTTCACCCCTCCACTTT
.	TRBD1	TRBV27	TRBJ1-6	CASSSTGTAKGVLSPLHF	TGTGCCAGCAGCTCGACAGGGACCGCGAAGGGAGTTCTTTCACCCCTCCACTTT
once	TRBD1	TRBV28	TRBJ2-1	CASSLFGTGDNEQFF	TGTGCCAGCAGTTTATTCGGGACAGGGGACAATGAGCAGTTCTTC
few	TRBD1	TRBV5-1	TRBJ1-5	CASSEGTGGNQPQHF	TGCGCCAGCAGCGAAGGGACAGGGGGTAATCAGCCCCAGCATTTT
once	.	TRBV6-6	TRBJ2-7	CASSFKQGTYEQYF	TGTGCCAGCAGCTTTAAACAGGGTACCTACGAGCAGTACTTC
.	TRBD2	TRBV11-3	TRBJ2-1	CASSFLGGLAGADEQFF	TGTGCCAGCAGCTTTTTGGGGGGACTAGCGGGGGCCGATGAGCAGTTCTTC
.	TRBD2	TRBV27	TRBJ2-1	CASSSWTSGSRAYNEQFF	TGTGCCAGCAGTTCCTGGACTAGCGGGAGCAGGGCCTACAATGAGCAGTTCTTC
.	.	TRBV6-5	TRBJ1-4	CASRLKAATNEKLFF	TGTGCCAGCAGACTTAAAGCTGCAACTAATGAAAAACTGTTTTTT
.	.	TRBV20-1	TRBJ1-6	CSARFGTLHF	TGCAGTGCTAGATTCGGGACCCTCCACTTT
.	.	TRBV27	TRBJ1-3	CASSLSQGMGSGNTIYF	TGTGCCAGCAGTTTATCGCAGGGGATGGGCTCTGGAAACACCATATATTTT
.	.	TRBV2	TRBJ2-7	CASESENSYEQYF	TGTGCCAGCGAGTCCGAAAACTCCTACGAGCAGTACTTC
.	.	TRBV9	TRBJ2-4	CASSTVGGEDIQYF	TGTGCCAGCAGCACCGTGGGGGGTGAGGACATTCAGTACTTC
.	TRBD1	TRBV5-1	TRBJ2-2	CASVGQGAPGELFF	TGCGCCAGCGTAGGACAGGGAGCGCCCGGGGAGCTGTTTTTT
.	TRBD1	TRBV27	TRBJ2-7	CASSGARGTGYEQYF	TGTGCCAGCAGTGGGGCGAGGGGGACAGGTTACGAGCAGTACTTC
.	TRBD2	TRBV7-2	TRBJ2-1	CASSLASGGTSEQFF	TGTGCCAGCAGCTTAGCCAGCGGGGGCACATCGGAACAGTTCTTC
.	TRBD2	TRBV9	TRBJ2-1	CASSVGLAGYNEQFF	TGTGCCAGCAGCGTAGGGCTAGCGGGGTACAATGAGCAGTTCTTC
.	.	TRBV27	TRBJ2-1	CASSPTAGSPYNEQFF	TGTGCCAGCAGTCCGACCGCGGGAAGTCCCTACAATGAGCAGTTCTTC
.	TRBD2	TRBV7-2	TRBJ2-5	CASSLAGAEETQYF	TGTGCCAGCAGCTTGGCGGGAGCCGAAGAGACCCAGTACTTC
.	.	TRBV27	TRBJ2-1	CASSTANGEQFF	TGTGCCAGCAGTACAGCCAATGGTGAGCAGTTCTTC